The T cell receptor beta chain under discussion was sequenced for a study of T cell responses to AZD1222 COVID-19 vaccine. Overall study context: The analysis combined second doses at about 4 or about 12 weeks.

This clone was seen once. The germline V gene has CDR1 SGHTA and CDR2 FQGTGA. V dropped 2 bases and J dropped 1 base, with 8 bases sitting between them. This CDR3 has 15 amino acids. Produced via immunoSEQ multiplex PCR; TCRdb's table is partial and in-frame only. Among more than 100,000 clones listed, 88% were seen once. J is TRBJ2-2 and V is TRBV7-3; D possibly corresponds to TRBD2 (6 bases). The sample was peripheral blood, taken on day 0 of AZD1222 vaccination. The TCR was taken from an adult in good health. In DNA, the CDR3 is TGTGCCAGCAGCTTAGGGCGGGGGAACACCGGGGAGCTGTTTTTT. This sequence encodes CASSLGRGNTGELFF.